This entry features one TCR beta chain sequence. The junction and the germline gene differ at one end; a read error may be behind it. For bulk TCR libraries, previously described methods and listed TCR primers were used. TCRdb itself ran the PCR reads through MiXCR, one entry per CDR3 protein. The sample carries 550,000 to 750,000 distinct CDR3 sequences, 15% to 20% recorded once. This CDR3 is 18 amino acids long. Looked up from germline, CDR1 is MNHEY and CDR2 is SVGEGT. This sample was included in a study of molecular identifiers for immune sequencing clone quantification. The TCR originated in a human donor in good health. Some libraries in this study had Jurkat cell RNA spiked in. The sequenced material came from naive CD8+ T cells from blood, with Jurkat cell RNA spiked in. Subset defined: FACS-sorted CD8+CD4-CCR7+CD45RA+ naive T cells. The chain carries TRBV6-2 or TRBV6-3 and TRBJ1-5; 10 bases fit TRBD1. In DNA form, the CDR3 reads TGCGCCGGCAAGACCGATCGGACAGGGGGTTTTAACAATCAGCCCCAGCATTTT. It encodes CAGKTDRTGGFNNQPQHF.